This section outlines one T cell receptor (beta chain) sequence together with its context. Its antigen is not known. The sample belongs to a study of human versus mouse CDR3 diversity and MHC coevolution. On the study more broadly: Each sample yielded about 0.6 x 10^7 to 1.6 x 10^7 valid reads.

Naive CD4 T cells, CD45RO-negative and CD62L-positive, were flow-sorted from PBMCs. Germline values: CDR1 MNHNS, CDR2 SASEGT. The V segment lost 2 bases and the J segment 2 bases; nucleotides outside the gene matches: 2. The CDR3 has 15 amino acids. General study findings and limits: Human T cells underwent selection on six or seven different MHC II alleles. By iCHAO1, human TCR beta clonotypes numbered approximately 1.5 million, the most.

Sequenced by immunoSEQ multiplex PCR; TCRdb stores in-frame clones only, minus some. The profile shows fewer than 100,000 clones, 85% to 95% of them singletons. The chain is built from TRBV6-1 and TRBJ1-3; 8 bases match TRBD1. This receptor was identified in a person aged 30-70 years in good health. Material: naive CD4+ T cells from blood. Subset: CD45RO-negative CD62L-positive naive CD4 T cells. Here the CDR3 DNA reads TGTGCCAGCAGTGAACTGACAGGGGCTGGAAACACCATATATTTT. As protein: CASSELTGAGNTIYF.